What follows are 32 T cell receptor beta chains derived from one specimen sequenced in a study. TCRdb re-called the RT-PCR reads with MiXCR, one entry per CDR3 protein. Of about 680,000 distinct CDR3 sequences in the sample, 14% were seen once. The specimen sequenced was memory CD4+ T cells from blood. The source of these receptors is a female donor in good health, serving as a healthy control.

The CDR3 region is CASSLGGGGSTEAFF. Written as DNA, the CDR3 is TGTGCCAGCAGTTTAGGCGGGGGGGGCAGCACTGAAGCTTTCTTT. The chain joins TRBV12-3 or TRBV12-4 to TRBJ1-1, with D tentatively TRBD1 (6 bases). Trimming removed 1 base from V and 4 bases from J, with 13 bases in between. This CDR3 region has 15 residues.

The V gene is TRBV6-2 or TRBV6-3, the J gene TRBJ1-1; no definite D call. Between the trimmed V and J ends, which lost 5 bases and 1 base, there was a span of 14 bases. This CDR3 contains 15 residues. CDR1 MNHEY and CDR2 SVGEGT come from the germline V gene. The CDR3 reads CASSPRPTSNTEAFF. The CDR3 DNA sequence: TGTGCCAGCAGTCCACGACCAACTTCGAACACTGAAGCTTTCTTT.

The V gene is TRBV18, the J gene TRBJ2-2; D call uncertain. The CDR3 totals 14 residues. Germline CDR1 is KGHSH and CDR2 is LQKENI. V was trimmed by 4 bases and J by 0 bases, leaving 6 bases between them. The CDR3 nucleotides read TGTGCCAGCTCACGGGCCACGAACACCGGGGAGCTGTTTTTT. Translation gives CASSRATNTGELFF.

CDR3 loop: CASSPNRGDGYTF. CDR3 coding DNA: TGTGCCAGCTCACCAAACAGGGGAGATGGCTACACCTTC. This sequence joins TRBV18 and TRBJ1-2, with 7 bases identical to TRBD1. Per the germline V gene, CDR1 is KGHSH and CDR2 is LQKENI. Losses at the gene ends were 2 bases for V and 6 bases for J; bases not matched to a gene: 3. The CDR3 covers 13 residues.

This clonotype was detected many times. The chain uses TRBV9 and TRBJ1-3; a possible D gene is TRBD1 (5 bases). V lost 0 bases and J lost 0, with 10 bases in between. Germline V gene sequence: CDR1 SGDLS, CDR2 YYNGEE. This CDR3 has 16 residues. CDR3 DNA sequence: TGTGCCAGCAGCGTAGCTACAGGAGGCTCTGGAAACACCATATATTTT. Translating it yields CASSVATGGSGNTIYF.

This clonotype has just a few counts. The rearrangement links TRBV12-3 or TRBV12-4 to TRBJ2-5, with unresolved D. V was pared by 0 bases and J by 1 base, with 12 bases between. The CDR3 sequence is 16 residues long. In nucleotides, the CDR3 is TGTGCCAGCAGTTTAGCGCTAAGTCGGTTCCAAGAGACCCAGTACTTC. Translation gives CASSLALSRFQETQYF.

This clonotype was detected only a few times. This chain joins TRBV10-3 and TRBJ2-3; TRBD2 aligns across 11 bases. Per the germline V gene, CDR1 is ENHRY and CDR2 is SYGVKD. Trimming removed 5 bases from V and 8 bases from J; junction bases left unmatched: 15. The CDR3 has 17 residues. CDR3 in amino acids: CAISSSFVAGGLGTQYF. The CDR3 bases are TGTGCCATCAGTTCTTCGTTTGTAGCGGGAGGGCTGGGTACGCAGTATTTT.

This clonotype was seen a few times. This chain uses TRBV7-2 with TRBJ2-1; 8 positions match TRBD2. Germline V gene sequence: CDR1 SGHTA, CDR2 FQGNSA. V shed 7 bases, J shed 5 bases, and the junction held 10 bases outside the gene matches. The CDR3 runs to 15 residues. CDR3 amino acids: CASTYASGQNNEQFF. The CDR3 DNA sequence: TGTGCCAGCACCTATGCTAGCGGGCAAAACAATGAGCAGTTCTTC.

At least ten counts were recorded for this clonotype. V gene TRBV20-1 combines with J gene TRBJ2-7, with 9 bases lining up with TRBD2. From germline, CDR1 is DFQATT and CDR2 SNEGSKA (reference sequence). The V gene end was trimmed by 6 bases and the J gene end by 3 bases; junction bases not matched to a gene: 12. The CDR3 runs 15 residues. CDR3 region: CSAERGPSGNYEQYF. As DNA, the CDR3 is TGCAGTGCCGAAAGAGGGCCTAGCGGGAACTACGAGCAGTACTTC.

This clonotype was seen at least ten times. V gene TRBV7-2 combines with J gene TRBJ2-1; 11 bases are shared with TRBD2. The V segment lost 1 base and the J segment 7 bases; nucleotides outside the gene matches: 3. This CDR3 spans 15 amino acids. Germline CDR1 reads SGHTA; CDR2 reads FQGNSA. The CDR3 region has the DNA TGTGCCAGCAGCTTAGTGACTAGCGGGAAGAATGAGCAGTTCTTC. Protein sequence: CASSLVTSGKNEQFF.

This clonotype was counted a single time. The chain combines TRBV28 with TRBJ2-5; 7 bases are a match to TRBD2. After removal of 6 bases from V and 4 bases from J, the junction contained 32 bases not matched to a gene. Per the germline V gene, CDR1 is MDHEN and CDR2 is SYDVKM. The CDR3 totals 22 residues. The CDR3 DNA reads as TGTGCCAGCAGCGTGGACCAGGATTATAATTCACCCCCCCTTACTAGCGCAGAGACCCAGTACTTC. Translated: CASSVDQDYNSPPLTSAETQYF. The full variable domain, with the rest looked up from reference TRBV28 and TRBJ2-5, is DVKVTQSSRYLVKRTGEKVFLECVQDMDHENMFWYRQDPGLGLRLIYFSYDVKMKEKGDIPEGYSVSREKKERFSLILESASTNQTSMYLCASSVDQDYNSPPLTSAETQYFGPGTRLLVL.

This clonotype was observed many times. The gene calls are TRBV12-3 or TRBV12-4 and TRBJ2-1, with 15 bases aligning to TRBD2. There are 17 residues in the CDR3. V was pared by 5 bases and J by 7 bases, with 9 bases of the junction left unmatched. The CDR3 here is CASSPRAGTSGRNEQFF. For the CDR3, the DNA is TGTGCCAGCAGTCCCCGGGCCGGGACTAGCGGGAGGAATGAGCAGTTCTTC.

This clonotype was detected ten times or more. The chain uses TRBV7-9 and TRBJ2-3, with 11 bases that match TRBD2. With V trimmed by 5 bases and J by 2 bases, 3 bases remained unmatched. The CDR3 covers 15 residues. CDR1 is SEHNR, CDR2 FQNEAQ, per germline (reference sequence). The CDR3 DNA reads TGTGCCAGCAGCCGGACTAGCGGGTACACAGATACGCAGTATTTT. It codes for CASSRTSGYTDTQYF.

This clonotype came up a few times. V is TRBV7-8 and J is TRBJ1-2; 9 bases are a match to TRBD1. Per germline, CDR1 SGHVS and CDR2 FQNEAQ. With V trimmed by 5 bases and J by 5 bases, 6 bases remained unmatched. The CDR3 consists of 14 residues. The CDR3 DNA reads as TGTGCCAGCAGCCGCCGGGACAGGGCATATGGCTACACCTTC. Translated, it gives CASSRRDRAYGYTF.

This rearrangement joins TRBV12-5 to TRBJ2-5; 8 bases fit TRBD1. V shed 4 bases and J 1 base; nucleotides not matched to a gene: 5. The CDR3 runs to 15 residues. Germline V gene lookup returns CDR1 LGHNT and CDR2 FRNRAP. The CDR3 nucleotides are TGTGCTAGTGGTTCCGGGACAGGACTCCAAGAGACCCAGTACTTC. It yields the protein CASGSGTGLQETQYF.

This clonotype was counted ten times or more. V is TRBV20-1 and J is TRBJ2-3; TRBD2 matches 13 bases. Germline trimming cut 0 bases from V and 3 bases from J; bases unmatched to any gene: 6. Per the germline V gene, CDR1 is DFQATT and CDR2 is SNEGSKA (reference sequence). The CDR3 consists of 17 residues. In nucleotides, the CDR3 is TGCAGTGCTAGAGATACTAGCGGGGGGGGTCGGACAGATACGCAGTATTTT. Its protein is CSARDTSGGGRTDTQYF.

This clonotype was counted at least ten times. The chain recombines TRBV11-2 with TRBJ1-1, with TRBD1 matching over 7 bases. The CDR3 length is 14 residues. Per germline, CDR1 SGHAT and CDR2 FQNNGV. V lost 7 bases and J lost 3; bases outside the gene matches: 8. The CDR3 region has the DNA TGTGCCAGCAACGGGGACAGCTTTTACACTGAAGCTTTCTTT. This encodes CASNGDSFYTEAFF.

The gene calls are TRBV11-1 and TRBJ1-4, with D unresolved. Deletions cut 4 bases from V and 7 bases from J, with 19 bases between. There are 16 residues in the CDR3. Germline values: CDR1 SGHAT, CDR2 FQDESV (reference sequence). This CDR3 is CASSSWDTEGGEKLFF. The CDR3 DNA sequence: TGTGCCAGCAGCTCATGGGATACAGAGGGCGGTGAAAAACTGTTTTTT. Full variable domain (remainder filled in from reference TRBV11-1 and TRBJ1-4): EAEVAQSPRYKITEKSQAVAFWCDPISGHATLYWYRQILGQGPELLVQFQDESVVDDSQLPKDRFSAERLKGVDSTLKIQPAELGDSAMYLCASSSWDTEGGEKLFFGSGTQLSVL.

This chain joins TRBV2 and TRBJ2-5; TRBD1 matches 7 bases. Germline V gene data show CDR1 as SNHLY and CDR2 as FYNNEI. The trim removed 6 bases at V and 7 bases at J, leaving 8 bases unmatched. The CDR3 is made up of 13 amino acids. CDR3 in DNA: TGTGCCAGCAGCAGTAGGGGGCAGGGGACCCAGTACTTC. Translating gives CASSSRGQGTQYF. Together with reference TRBV2 and TRBJ2-5, the CDR3 gives the full variable domain: EPEVTQTPSHQVTQMGQEVILRCVPISNHLYFYWYRQILGQKVEFLVSFYNNEISEKSEIFDDQFSVERPDGSNFTLKIRSTKLEDSAMYFCASSSRGQGTQYFGPGTRLLVL.

This clonotype was seen once. Just one base apart from a much larger clone, this may be a read error. In DNA, the CDR3 is TGCAGTGATATGGCAGGGGGTGGCTACACCTTC. Amino acids: CSDMAGGGYTF. V and J are TRBV20-1 and TRBJ1-2, with 7 bases matching TRBD1. This CDR3 has 11 amino acids. The J segment lost 7 bases and the V segment lost 7 bases, leaving 6 bases of the junction unmatched. Germline CDR1 reads DFQATT; CDR2 reads SNEGSKA (reference sequence).

The gene calls are TRBV6-1 and TRBJ2-3, with 13 positions matching TRBD2. V dropped 2 bases and J dropped 2; count of bases not matched to a gene: 10. Germline CDR1 reads MNHNS; CDR2 reads SASEGT. The CDR3 covers 19 residues. The CDR3 DNA follows: TGTGCCAGCAGTGAACTTTCCCCGGGACTAGCGGGACACACAGATACGCAGTATTTT. Amino acid sequence: CASSELSPGLAGHTDTQYF.

This clonotype appeared many times. The genes are TRBV6-1 and TRBJ2-7; 9 bases match TRBD1. The CDR3 contains 15 residues. Unmatched junction bases numbered 9, after V lost 4 bases and J lost 5 bases. Germline CDR1 and CDR2: MNHNS and SASEGT. CDR3 residues: CASSARTGVRHEQYF. The CDR3 DNA reads as TGTGCCAGCAGTGCGAGGACAGGGGTGCGCCACGAGCAGTACTTC.

This clonotype was seen more than once but under ten times. The chain recombines TRBV5-1 with TRBJ1-4; D is perhaps TRBD1 (5 bases). In germline, CDR1 is SGHRS, CDR2 YFSETQ. Trimming removed 3 bases at V and 7 bases at J, with 13 bases between. The CDR3 contains 14 residues. CDR3 DNA sequence: TGCGCCAGCAGCTCGCAGGGATTGAGTGAAAAACTGTTTTTT. It specifies CASSSQGLSEKLFF.

This clonotype was counted a few times. The chain couples TRBV12-3 or TRBV12-4 to TRBJ1-5; 7 nucleotides align to TRBD1. V gave up 3 bases and J gave up 4 bases; unmatched junction bases: 3. The CDR3 covers 14 residues. The CDR3 loop reads CASSLRGRNQPQHF. The DNA of the CDR3 is TGTGCCAGCAGTTTGAGGGGGCGAAATCAGCCCCAGCATTTT.

V usage is TRBV2 and J usage is TRBJ1-1; no clear D. The CDR3 is made up of 13 amino acids. Trimming shortened V by 7 bases and J by 5 bases, and 14 bases separated the two germline ends. The germline V gene has CDR1 SNHLY and CDR2 FYNNEI. The DNA of the CDR3 is TGTGCCAGCACTCTTCCCGTCTTGACTGAAGCTTTCTTT. Protein sequence: CASTLPVLTEAFF.

This clonotype was seen a handful of times. The chain carries TRBV12-3 or TRBV12-4 and TRBJ1-4; no definite D call. Trimming pared 4 bases from V and 8 bases from J, leaving 8 bases between. This CDR3 is 12 amino acids long. The CDR3 loop is CASSSTVEKLFF. CDR3 sequence (DNA): TGTGCCAGCAGTTCCACAGTGGAAAAACTGTTTTTT.

V and J are TRBV28 and TRBJ2-5, with D uncertain. The CDR3 consists of 13 residues. The germline V gene has CDR1 MDHEN and CDR2 SYDVKM. Trimming pared 2 bases from V and 8 bases from J, leaving 12 bases between. CDR3 amino acids: CASSLPGPITQYF. CDR3 DNA: TGTGCCAGCAGTTTACCCGGACCGATAACCCAGTACTTC.

This clonotype has at least ten counts. The chain combines TRBV10-3 with TRBJ2-1; 7 bases match TRBD2. Looked up from germline, CDR1 is ENHRY and CDR2 is SYGVKD. V gave up 4 bases and J gave up 5 bases; unmatched junction bases: 11. This CDR3 region has 16 residues. CDR3 protein: CAISAITSGNNNEQFF. The CDR3 nucleotides are TGTGCCATCAGTGCTATTACGAGCGGGAATAACAATGAGCAGTTCTTC.

The chain is built from TRBV6-4 and TRBJ2-1; D unclear. This CDR3 spans 13 amino acids. V was shortened by 3 bases and J by 6 bases, with 9 bases between the two germline ends. Germline-derived CDR1 and CDR2 are MRHNA and SNTAGT. The CDR3 sequence: CASSEGFPNEQFF. In DNA form, the CDR3 reads TGTGCCAGCAGTGAGGGGTTCCCCAATGAGCAGTTCTTC.

There are a few counts of this clonotype. The gene calls are TRBV7-9 and TRBJ1-2; D gene uncertain. Germline CDR1 and CDR2: SEHNR and FQNEAQ (reference sequence). This CDR3 comprises 14 residues. V was clipped by 0 bases and J by 5 bases, with 10 bases between them. In nucleotides, the CDR3 is TGTGCCAGCAGCTTAGCGAGAGGGATTTATGGCTACACCTTC. Its protein is CASSLARGIYGYTF.

This clonotype turned up a few times. The chain recombines TRBV25-1 with TRBJ2-5; tentative D call: TRBD1 (5 bases). CDR1 is MGHDK and CDR2 is SYGVNS in the germline V gene. V lost 3 bases to trimming and J lost 3 bases, with 14 bases between them. The CDR3 runs to 15 residues. Written as DNA, the CDR3 is TGTGCCAGCAGTGATTCAAGACAGAGAAAAGAGACCCAGTACTTC. Protein product: CASSDSRQRKETQYF. The variable domain in full, with the rest retrieved from reference TRBV25-1 and TRBJ2-5, is EADIYQTPRYLVIGTGKKITLECSQTMGHDKMYWYQQDPGMELHLIHYSYGVNSTEKGDLSSESTVSRIRTEHFPLTLESARPSHTSQYLCASSDSRQRKETQYFGPGTRLLVL.

This rearrangement joins TRBV5-1 to TRBJ2-7, with D perhaps matching TRBD1 (5 bases). Germline assignment: CDR1 SGHRS and CDR2 YFSETQ. The V and J ends lost 0 bases and 3 bases respectively, with 13 bases between them. The CDR3 loop spans 15 amino acids. The DNA for the CDR3 is TGCGCCAGCAGCTTGGCCCAGGGATCCGGCTACGAGCAGTACTTC. Translated: CASSLAQGSGYEQYF.